The 28 T cell receptor beta chains listed next were all sequenced from one sample in a study of CD8 T cells in Susac syndrome. An amount of RNA that ranged from roughly 0.5 to 1 ug was reverse transcribed with random hexamers. TCRdb redid the calling of the immunoSEQ multiplex PCR reads with MiXCR, one entry per CDR3 protein. Among 150,000 to 200,000 distinct CDR3 sequences listed, roughly 94% were seen once. The sample taken for sequencing was CD4+ T cells from PBMCs. Source of these receptors: a human donor with multiple sclerosis.

CDR3 region: CSAEGSPSTDTQYF. In DNA form, the CDR3 reads TGCAGTGCTGAGGGGTCCCCTAGCACAGATACGCAGTATTTT. The genes are TRBV20-1 and TRBJ2-3, with D possibly called TRBD1 or TRBD2 (5 bases each). This CDR3 region has 14 residues. V was clipped by 5 bases and J by 0 bases, with 12 bases between them. From germline, CDR1 is DFQATT and CDR2 SNEGSKA (reference sequence).

This clonotype was recorded only once. J is TRBJ1-4 and V is TRBV24-1; 9 bases align to TRBD1. Germline V CDR1 and CDR2: KGHDR, SFDVKD. This CDR3 is 13 amino acids long. The V segment lost 10 bases and the J segment 7 bases; nucleotides outside the gene matches: 6. CDR3 residues: CATRDRDGEKLFF. CDR3 nucleotide sequence: TGTGCCACGAGGGACAGGGATGGTGAAAAACTGTTTTTT.

V is TRBV27 and J is TRBJ2-2, with TRBD2 as a possible D gene (5 bases). The CDR3 runs 11 residues. V was cut by 5 bases and J by 7 bases, with 5 bases left in between. Germline CDR1 reads MNHEY; CDR2 reads SMNVEV (reference sequence). In DNA, the CDR3 is TGTGCCAGCAGTGAGGGCGGGGAGCTGTTTTTT. Amino acids: CASSEGGELFF.

About this clonotype: Germline is not matched at one junction end, which may reflect a read error. V is TRBV20-1 and J is TRBJ1-1; D is unresolved. Germline V gene lookup returns CDR1 DFQATT and CDR2 SNEGSKA (reference sequence). This CDR3 spans 14 amino acids. For the CDR3, the DNA is TGCAGTGCTAGGTGGAATCCTTTTGATACTGAAGCTTTCTTC. This encodes CSARWNPFDTEAFF.

This chain links TRBV5-1 with TRBJ2-4, with D perhaps matching TRBD1 or TRBD2 (7 bases each). Germline V gene lookup returns CDR1 SGHRS and CDR2 YFSETQ. V lost 1 base, J lost 8 bases, and 19 bases lay in between. The CDR3 loop spans 16 amino acids. In DNA form, the CDR3 reads TGCGCCAGCAGCTTGAGGGTCAGCCAGGGGGGGGACATTCAGTACTTC. Its protein is CASSLRVSQGGDIQYF. The full variable domain, rest sourced from reference TRBV5-1 and TRBJ2-4, is KAGVTQTPRYLIKTRGQQVTLSCSPISGHRSVSWYQQTPGQGLQFLFEYFSETQRNKGNFPGRFSGRQFSNSRSEMNVSTLELGDSALYLCASSLRVSQGGDIQYFGAGTRLSVL.

The V gene is TRBV5-4, the J gene TRBJ2-7; D is unclear. V lost 0 bases and J 5 bases, leaving 12 bases between the germline ends. Looked up from germline, CDR1 is SGHNT and CDR2 is YYREEE (reference sequence). The CDR3 runs 14 residues. CDR3 in amino acids: CASSLVASSDEQYF. The DNA for the CDR3 is TGTGCCAGCAGCTTGGTGGCTAGTTCTGACGAGCAGTACTTC.

The gene calls are TRBV2 and TRBJ2-7; 8 bases are a match to TRBD2. The V segment lost 7 bases and the J segment 3 bases; nucleotides outside the gene matches: 8. This CDR3 spans 14 amino acids. The germline V gene encodes CDR1 SNHLY and CDR2 FYNNEI. CDR3 sequence: CASIRRGTSYEQYF. CDR3 in DNA: TGTGCCAGCATCAGGCGAGGGACTAGCTACGAGCAGTACTTC. Together with reference TRBV2 and TRBJ2-7, the CDR3 gives the full variable domain: EPEVTQTPSHQVTQMGQEVILRCVPISNHLYFYWYRQILGQKVEFLVSFYNNEISEKSEIFDDQFSVERPDGSNFTLKIRSTKLEDSAMYFCASIRRGTSYEQYFGPGTRLTVT.

The chain joins TRBV5-1 to TRBJ1-4; D uncertain. The germline CDR1 and CDR2 sequences are SGHRS and YFSETQ. V was shortened by 1 base and J by 6 bases, with 10 bases between the two germline ends. The CDR3 sequence is 14 residues long. The CDR3 DNA reads as TGCGCCAGCAGCTTGCGTCCCGAAGATGAAAAACTGTTTTTT. This gives the protein CASSLRPEDEKLFF.

The rearrangement joins TRBV7-8 to TRBJ1-1; the D is unclear. Germline values: CDR1 SGHVS, CDR2 FQNEAQ. The CDR3 contains 15 residues. V lost 2 bases to trimming and J lost 0 bases, with 10 bases between them. The CDR3 region has the DNA TGTGCCAGCAGCTTAATGGCAAGCCTGAACACTGAAGCTTTCTTT. It translates to CASSLMASLNTEAFF.

The chain is built from TRBV6-4 and TRBJ1-5, with 7 positions matching TRBD1. Trimming cost V 5 bases and J 6 bases; bases outside gene matches: 4. The CDR3 runs to 13 residues. CDR1 and CDR2 (germline): MRHNA, SNTAGT. Here the CDR3 DNA reads TGTGCCAGCAGTCAGGGGGATACTCAGCCCCAGCATTTT. Its protein product is CASSQGDTQPQHF.

This chain links TRBV12-3 or TRBV12-4 with TRBJ2-1, with 10 bases lining up with TRBD2. Unmatched junction bases numbered 3, after V lost 3 bases and J lost 4 bases. CDR3 length: 15 amino acids. The CDR3 is CASSFWTSGYNEQFF. CDR3 sequence (DNA): TGTGCCAGCAGTTTCTGGACTAGCGGTTACAATGAGCAGTTCTTC.

The genes are TRBV3-1 and TRBJ2-1; no definite D call. Per germline, CDR1 LGHDT and CDR2 YNNKEL (reference sequence). This CDR3 comprises 13 residues. V was cut by 0 bases and J by 12 bases, with 12 bases left in between. This CDR3 is CASSQDRSRGQFF. The CDR3 bases are TGTGCCAGCAGCCAAGATCGGTCTAGAGGGCAGTTCTTC.

This clonotype was picked up one time. J is TRBJ2-2 and V is TRBV7-2; the D is unclear. The CDR3 is 13 residues long. The germline V gene encodes CDR1 SGHTA and CDR2 FQGNSA. Trimming stripped 5 bases from V and 8 bases from J, with 12 bases between. Written as DNA, the CDR3 is TGTGCCAGCAGCCCACCCAGGAGTGGGGAGCTGTTTTTT. Its protein is CASSPPRSGELFF.

The chain employs TRBV7-2 and TRBJ2-7; weak D call: TRBD1 (6 bases). Trimming removed 2 bases from V and 2 bases from J, with 13 bases in between. Germline V lookup: CDR1 SGHTA, CDR2 FQGNSA. CDR3 length: 15 residues. As DNA, the CDR3 is TGTGCCAGCAGCTTAACGAGGGACACAGCCTACGAGCAGTACTTC. Residues: CASSLTRDTAYEQYF.

The rearrangement joins TRBV24-1 to TRBJ2-7; no definite D call. The V end was cut by 3 bases, the J end by 5 bases, with 7 bases between. The CDR3 totals 12 residues. CDR1 is KGHDR, CDR2 SFDVKD, per germline. CDR3 protein: CATSDSRDEQYF. CDR3 DNA sequence: TGTGCCACCAGTGATAGTCGGGACGAGCAGTACTTC.

This sequence joins TRBV7-9 and TRBJ2-4; D gene unclear. This CDR3 is built from 11 residues. The V gene's germline CDR1 is SEHNR and CDR2 FQNEAQ (reference sequence). V gave up 4 bases and J gave up 8 bases, with 6 bases separating them. CDR3 sequence: CASSSQHIQYF. The CDR3 DNA follows: TGTGCCAGCAGCTCCCAGCACATTCAGTACTTC. Based on the CDR3 plus reference TRBV7-9 and TRBJ2-4, the full variable domain is DTGVSQNPRHKITKRGQNVTFRCDPISEHNRLYWYRQTLGQGPEFLTYFQNEAQLEKSRLLSDRFSAERPKGSFSTLEIQRTEQGDSAMYLCASSSQHIQYFGAGTRLSVL.

This chain connects TRBV6-6 to TRBJ1-1; 9 bases are a match to TRBD1. V gave up 6 bases and J gave up 8 bases; unmatched junction bases: 10. The CDR3 consists of 14 residues. Germline V CDR1 and CDR2: MNHNY, SVGAGI (reference sequence). The CDR3 sequence: CASRPPGTGREAFF. CDR3 bases: TGTGCCAGCAGGCCCCCGGGGACAGGGAGGGAAGCTTTCTTT.

The V and J genes are TRBV2 and TRBJ1-5; a possible D gene is TRBD1 (5 bases). The V end lost 6 bases, the J end lost 4 bases, and 7 bases lay between the germline ends. CDR3 size: 12 residues. The germline CDR1 and CDR2 sequences are SNHLY and FYNNEI. The CDR3 coding sequence is TGTGCCAGCAGAGGGGCGAATCAGCCCCAGCATTTT. The encoded protein is CASRGANQPQHF.

The rearrangement links TRBV27 to TRBJ2-2; TRBD1 matches 8 bases. CDR1 is MNHEY and CDR2 is SMNVEV in the germline V gene (reference sequence). Trimming took 4 bases from V and 4 from J; bases not matched to a gene: 2. The CDR3 has 14 residues. CDR3 amino acids: CASSSRGPTGELFF. The CDR3 bases are TGTGCCAGCAGTTCCAGGGGGCCCACCGGGGAGCTGTTTTTT.

The chain uses TRBV29-1 and TRBJ2-1; 10 nucleotides agree with TRBD1. V shed 6 bases, J shed 7 bases, and the junction held 15 bases outside the gene matches. The CDR3 loop spans 16 amino acids. Per germline, CDR1 SQVTM and CDR2 ANQGSEA. This CDR3 is CSVGQGYGQGGNEQFF. CDR3 DNA: TGCAGCGTGGGACAGGGGTACGGTCAAGGGGGAAATGAGCAGTTCTTC.

The chain has TRBV12-3 or TRBV12-4 and TRBJ2-5; 8 bases match TRBD1. The CDR3 spans 12 residues. Trimming took 6 bases from V and 5 from J; bases not matched to a gene: 2. As DNA, the CDR3 is TGTGCCAGCAGCCGGGACAGGGAGACCCAGTACTTC. It is translated as CASSRDRETQYF.

On this clonotype itself: The CDR3 ends on some other residue instead of the conserved phenylalanine or tryptophan, so this is likely a read error. The chain links TRBV29-1 to TRBJ1-1; D perhaps matches TRBD1 (5 bases). Germline V gives CDR1 SQVTM, CDR2 ANQGSEA. The length of the CDR3 is 12 residues. Trimming cost V 4 bases and J 9 bases, with 15 bases left between them. In nucleotides, the CDR3 is TGCAGCGTTGTGGAAATCAGGGAGAAAGCTTTCTCT. This translates into CSVVEIREKAFS.

This chain joins TRBV4-2 and TRBJ1-5; possibly TRBD1 for D (6 bases). CDR3 length: 15 amino acids. Trimming left V 1 base short and J 4 bases short, with 11 bases between. Germline CDR1 and CDR2: LGHNA and YNFKEQ. The CDR3 reads CASSQVSGVNQPQHF. The CDR3 DNA is TGTGCCAGCAGCCAAGTCTCAGGGGTTAATCAGCCCCAGCATTTT.

This clonotype was observed a handful of times. The gene calls are TRBV6-1 and TRBJ2-6; unclear D gene. The V gene's germline CDR1 is MNHNS and CDR2 SASEGT. The CDR3 is made up of 14 amino acids. The V end was cut by 6 bases, the J end by 0 bases, with 6 bases between. The DNA of the CDR3 is TGTGCCAGCAGAGACGGCTCTGGGGCCAACGTCCTGACTTTC. It yields the protein CASRDGSGANVLTF.

The chain combines TRBV7-8 with TRBJ2-5; the D gene is possibly TRBD2 (5 bases). The V gene lost 1 base and the J gene lost 5 bases, with 14 bases spanning the gap. In germline, CDR1 is SGHVS, CDR2 FQNEAQ. The CDR3 contains 15 residues. The CDR3 nucleotides are TGTGCCAGCAGCTTAGTCCCCGATCCGGGGGAGACCCAGTACTTC. This translates into CASSLVPDPGETQYF.

J is TRBJ1-2 and V is TRBV29-1, with 8 bases lining up with TRBD1. The CDR3 contains 13 residues. Trimming removed 4 bases from V and 7 bases from J; junction bases left unmatched: 8. The germline V gene encodes CDR1 SQVTM and CDR2 ANQGSEA. CDR3 bases: TGCAGCGTTGTGGGGACAGGCAGTCGTGGCTACACCTTC. Amino acids: CSVVGTGSRGYTF.

This chain links TRBV20-1 with TRBJ2-7; unclear D gene. CDR1 and CDR2 from the germline V gene are DFQATT and SNEGSKA (reference sequence). V lost 4 bases to trimming and J lost 5 bases, with 15 bases between them. The CDR3 spans 13 residues. The CDR3 nucleotides read TGCAGTGCTATATCCCGGGCCCCCGACGAGCAGTACTTC. Protein product: CSAISRAPDEQYF.

The J gene is TRBJ2-6, the V gene TRBV30, with a weak D call TRBD2 (5 bases). CDR3 size: 14 residues. V lost 3 bases and J 6 bases, leaving 12 bases between the germline ends. CDR1 and CDR2 from the germline V gene are GTSNPN and SVGIG (reference sequence). For the CDR3, the DNA is TGTGCCTGGAGGGGTGCGGGTTCGGCCAACGTCCTGACTTTC. Protein product: CAWRGAGSANVLTF.